These 30 T cell receptor beta chains came from one sample sequenced in a study of blood T cell repertoires in COVID-19. Measured with immunoSEQ multiplex PCR; TCRdb has only the in-frame clones, and not every one. The sample records 250,000 to 300,000 clones, approximately 91% being singletons. Source material: PBMCs or T cells enriched from blood (not recorded which). These receptors originate from a woman aged 25 to 39 who had recovered from COVID-19.

V and J are TRBV18 and TRBJ1-3; D perhaps matches TRBD1 (6 bases). Trimming stripped 2 bases from V and 0 bases from J, with 11 bases between. Germline values: CDR1 KGHSH, CDR2 LQKENI. The CDR3 sequence is 16 residues long. Here the CDR3 DNA reads TGTGCCAGCTCACCATTGGACAGCGACTCTGGAAACACCATATATTTT. Amino acids: CASSPLDSDSGNTIYF.

The CDR3 nucleotides read TGTGCCAGCAGCCCAACACAGGGGGCCCGCTACACCTTC. It codes for CASSPTQGARYTF. The gene calls are TRBV28 and TRBJ1-2; 9 bases fit TRBD1. Germline V gene sequence: CDR1 MDHEN, CDR2 SYDVKM. V was clipped by 6 bases and J by 9 bases; unmatched bases: 8. The CDR3 has 13 residues.

This chain uses TRBV5-1 with TRBJ1-1, with D unresolved. This CDR3 contains 15 residues. The V end lost 4 bases, the J end lost 1 base, and 14 bases lay between the germline ends. Germline-derived CDR1 and CDR2 are SGHRS and YFSETQ. The CDR3, as DNA: TGCGCCAGCAGCCTTGGACTCACCGAGAACACTGAAGCTTTCTTT. Protein product: CASSLGLTENTEAFF.

The chain has TRBV27 and TRBJ1-1, with D tentatively TRBD1 (6 bases). Trimming took 0 bases from V and 2 from J, leaving 7 bases between them. There are 14 residues in the CDR3. Germline V gene data show CDR1 as MNHEY and CDR2 as SMNVEV (reference sequence). CDR3 sequence: CASSLSGANTEAFF. For the CDR3, the DNA is TGTGCCAGCAGTTTATCGGGGGCAAACACTGAAGCTTTCTTT.

A single count supports this clone. The chain joins TRBV10-3 to TRBJ1-2; 8 positions match TRBD1. CDR1 ENHRY and CDR2 SYGVKD come from the germline V gene. The CDR3 loop spans 14 amino acids. V was pared by 10 bases and J by 0 bases, with 7 bases of the junction left unmatched. In DNA, the CDR3 is TGTGCCACCGGGACAGGAGGCTCTAACTATGGCTACACCTTC. Translating it yields CATGTGGSNYGYTF.

The rearrangement joins TRBV5-6 to TRBJ2-5; a weak D match, TRBD2 (7 bases). CDR3 size: 14 residues. The V gene's germline CDR1 is SGHDT and CDR2 YYEEEE. Trimming shortened V by 0 bases and J by 7 bases, and 13 bases separated the two germline ends. This chain's CDR3 is CASSLVGGAGTQYF. CDR3 sequence (DNA): TGTGCCAGCAGCTTGGTGGGGGGGGCGGGGACCCAGTACTTC.

This clone was picked up one time. Other DNA sequences from this sample encode an identical CDR3 as well. The rearrangement links TRBV15 to TRBJ2-3, with D perhaps matching TRBD2 (5 bases). CDR1 is LNHNV and CDR2 is YYDKDF in the germline V gene (reference sequence). This CDR3 region has 15 residues. The germline V and J ends were trimmed by 0 bases and 1 base, with 8 bases remaining between them. For the CDR3, the DNA is TGTGCCACCAGCAGAGATCGGGGTGGCACAGATACGCAGTATTTT. It translates to CATSRDRGGTDTQYF.

The V call is TRBV7-9, the J call TRBJ2-1; D perhaps matches TRBD2 (6 bases). CDR1 and CDR2 (germline): SEHNR, FQNEAQ (reference sequence). CDR3 length: 16 amino acids. The V gene lost 2 bases and the J gene lost 8 bases, with 19 bases spanning the gap. CDR3 sequence: CASSLSRGNPGDEQFF. CDR3 DNA: TGTGCCAGCAGCTTATCGCGGGGCAACCCAGGAGATGAGCAGTTCTTC.

The chain recombines TRBV6-2 or TRBV6-3 with TRBJ1-6; D is ambiguous. The CDR3 loop spans 19 amino acids. Germline CDR1 and CDR2: MNHEY and SVGEGT. Trimming cost V 2 bases and J 0 bases, with 17 bases left between them. In DNA, the CDR3 is TGTGCCAGCAGTTACCCCGAGGACGGGGTGAGCTCCTATAATTCACCCCTCCACTTT. Translation gives CASSYPEDGVSSYNSPLHF.

CDR3 region: CAWTLRPRETQYF. CDR3 DNA sequence: TGTGCCTGGACCCTACGTCCCCGTGAGACCCAGTACTTC. The chain carries TRBV30 and TRBJ2-5; D unresolved. This CDR3 is 13 amino acids long. Germline V CDR1 and CDR2: GTSNPN, SVGIG (reference sequence). Trimming shortened V by 4 bases and J by 5 bases, and 14 bases separated the two germline ends.

CDR3 protein: CASSFRDYGYTF. CDR3 coding DNA: TGTGCCAGCAGTTTCCGGGACTATGGCTACACCTTC. The chain has TRBV12-3 or TRBV12-4 and TRBJ1-2; D unresolved. This CDR3 contains 12 residues. V gave up 3 bases and J gave up 3 bases, with 5 bases separating them.

The chain uses TRBV7-5 and TRBJ2-7; the table names TRBD2, a call not compared with the DNA. TRBV7-5 is designated a pseudogene. The CDR3 length is 17 residues. The CDR3 nucleotides read TGTGCCAGAAGCTTAGTTCGGGGGGCGGCGAGACTCTGCGAGCAGTACTTC. This translates into CARSLVRGAARLCEQYF.

This clone was seen only a few times. Here the CDR3 DNA reads TGTGCCAGCAGACGGGAGGACACCGGGGAGCTGTTTTTT. Its protein is CASRREDTGELFF. The chain couples TRBV27 to TRBJ2-2, with 7 bases aligning to TRBD2. CDR1 is MNHEY and CDR2 is SMNVEV in the germline V gene (reference sequence). The CDR3 loop spans 13 amino acids. The J segment lost 3 bases and the V segment lost 6 bases, leaving 1 base of the junction unmatched.

The CDR3 here is CASSLGGYYGYTF. In DNA, the CDR3 is TGTGCCAGCAGTTTAGGGGGCTACTATGGCTACACCTTC. This chain links TRBV12-3 or TRBV12-4 with TRBJ1-2; a weak D match, TRBD1 (5 bases). Trimming pared 1 base from V and 3 bases from J, leaving 6 bases between. This CDR3 comprises 13 residues.

This chain links TRBV4-3 with TRBJ1-2; TRBD1 agrees at 11 bases. Trimming at V came to 0 bases and at J to 8 bases, leaving 14 bases not matched to a gene. Per the germline V gene, CDR1 is LGHNA and CDR2 is YSLEER. The CDR3 is 18 residues long. The CDR3 is CASSQDASGRTGGEGYTF. CDR3 bases: TGCGCCAGCAGCCAAGACGCCTCAGGGCGGACAGGGGGCGAGGGCTACACCTTC.

The chain links TRBV20-1 to TRBJ1-5; 9 bases fit TRBD1. With V trimmed by 3 bases and J by 9 bases, 3 bases remained unmatched. CDR3 size: 12 residues. The germline V gene has CDR1 DFQATT and CDR2 SNEGSKA (reference sequence). CDR3 coding DNA: TGCAGTGCTAGTGGGACAGGGAGGCCCCAGCATTTT. It codes for CSASGTGRPQHF.

The chain carries TRBV12-3 or TRBV12-4 and TRBJ2-7; 7 bases line up with TRBD1. The V and J ends lost 6 bases and 2 bases, in that order; junction bases with no gene match: 4. There are 13 residues in the CDR3. The CDR3 coding sequence is TGTGCCAGCAGAAAGGGACAGACCTACGAGCAGTACTTC. This gives the protein CASRKGQTYEQYF.

The V gene is TRBV7-9, the J gene TRBJ1-1, with D perhaps TRBD1 (5 bases). Looked up from germline, CDR1 is SEHNR and CDR2 is FQNEAQ (reference sequence). The V gene lost 3 bases and the J gene lost 8 bases, with 13 bases spanning the gap. The CDR3 runs to 13 residues. The CDR3 sequence: CASSFQGFAEAFF. The CDR3 coding sequence is TGTGCCAGCAGCTTTCAGGGTTTCGCGGAAGCTTTCTTT.

This clone has a single count. The chain combines TRBV5-1 with TRBJ2-2, with TRBD2 matching 10 bases. This CDR3 region has 17 residues. Germline-derived CDR1 and CDR2 are SGHRS and YFSETQ. The J segment lost 4 bases and the V segment lost 2 bases, leaving 8 bases of the junction unmatched. CDR3 DNA sequence: TGCGCCAGCAGCTTCACGACTAGCGGGCGGGGCACCGGGGAGCTGTTTTTT. This translates into CASSFTTSGRGTGELFF.

This clone has only a few counts. The chain uses TRBV19 and TRBJ1-2; TRBD1 matches 8 bases. Germline V gene lookup returns CDR1 LNHDA and CDR2 SQIVND (reference sequence). The CDR3 is 14 residues long. Trimming removed 3 bases from V and 7 bases from J; junction bases left unmatched: 7. CDR3 residues: CASSINRGGSGYTF. Here the CDR3 DNA reads TGTGCCAGTAGTATTAACAGGGGGGGAAGTGGCTACACCTTC.

The genes are TRBV10-3 and TRBJ2-1; a weak D match, TRBD1 (6 bases). Trimming cost V 10 bases and J 6 bases, with 13 bases left between them. The CDR3 has 12 residues. CDR1 and CDR2 from the germline V gene are ENHRY and SYGVKD. CDR3 DNA: TGTGCCACGGCAGGGGCCCTCAATGAGCAGTTCTTC. Translating gives CATAGALNEQFF.

The chain couples TRBV11-2 to TRBJ1-2, with D tentatively TRBD1 (5 bases). V gave up 0 bases and J gave up 0 bases, with 17 bases separating them. Per the germline V gene, CDR1 is SGHAT and CDR2 is FQNNGV. The CDR3 covers 18 residues. DNA of the CDR3: TGTGCCAGCAGCTTAGATCTCGGGCGGGACGGAGCTAACTATGGCTACACCTTC. It translates to CASSLDLGRDGANYGYTF.

This clone appeared once. The CDR3, as DNA: TGTGCCAGCAGCTTAGAGGGAGGGCCCCTCCACTTT. Translation gives CASSLEGGPLHF. The V and J genes are TRBV7-9 and TRBJ1-6; D unclear. CDR3 length: 12 amino acids. Germline V gene data show CDR1 as SEHNR and CDR2 as FQNEAQ (reference sequence). Trimming took 1 base from V and 13 from J, leaving 8 bases between them.

V is TRBV14 and J is TRBJ1-2, with 7 bases matching TRBD1. Germline-derived CDR1 and CDR2 are SGHDN and FVKESK. Trimming at V came to 4 bases and at J to 8 bases, leaving 4 bases not matched to a gene. The CDR3 loop spans 12 amino acids. The DNA for the CDR3 is TGTGCCAGCAGCCGGACAGGCGAAGGCTACACCTTC. Amino acids: CASSRTGEGYTF.

The V and J genes are TRBV7-2 and TRBJ2-7; TRBD2 aligns across 7 bases. The germline gives CDR1 SGHTA, CDR2 FQGNSA. The CDR3 has 14 amino acids. The V and J ends lost 4 bases and 3 bases, in that order; junction bases with no gene match: 6. The chain's CDR3 is CASSSGLGLYEQYF. The DNA for the CDR3 is TGTGCCAGCAGCTCAGGACTAGGTCTCTACGAGCAGTACTTC.

The chain couples TRBV28 to TRBJ1-4; D remains ambiguous. Trimming took 6 bases from V and 8 from J, leaving 19 bases between them. This CDR3 is built from 15 residues. Germline CDR1 MDHEN, CDR2 SYDVKM. The CDR3 loop is CASRLEGPRWEKLFF. The CDR3, as DNA: TGTGCCAGCAGGCTGGAGGGCCCTCGCTGGGAAAAACTGTTTTTT.

The chain links TRBV27 to TRBJ2-1, with D perhaps TRBD1 (6 bases). The length of the CDR3 is 13 residues. V gave up 7 bases and J gave up 10 bases, with 17 bases separating them. Germline loops: CDR1 MNHEY, CDR2 SMNVEV (reference sequence). The CDR3 DNA follows: TGTGCCAGCACATTCTTACAGGGCCGGGAGCAGTTCTTC. This codes for CASTFLQGREQFF.

The chain couples TRBV11-3 to TRBJ2-6; no definite D call. In germline, CDR1 is SGHNT, CDR2 YENEEA. The CDR3 has 16 residues. The V end was cut by 2 bases, the J end by 0 bases, with 8 bases between. The CDR3 region is CASSLNFGSGANVLTF. The CDR3 DNA reads TGTGCCAGCAGCTTAAACTTCGGCTCTGGGGCCAACGTCCTGACTTTC.

The chain employs TRBV29-1 and TRBJ1-2; 8 nucleotides align to TRBD1. The V gene's germline CDR1 is SQVTM and CDR2 ANQGSEA. V was clipped by 6 bases and J by 6 bases; unmatched bases: 6. CDR3 size: 12 residues. CDR3 amino acids: CSVGAGGDGYTF. CDR3 nucleotide sequence: TGCAGCGTGGGGGCAGGGGGCGATGGCTACACCTTC.

This clone was seen just once. The chain is built from TRBV7-3 and TRBJ2-5; D is perhaps TRBD1 (5 bases). The CDR3 runs to 16 residues. The germline V gene encodes CDR1 SGHTA and CDR2 FQGTGA. Trimming cost V 5 bases and J 2 bases, with 18 bases left between them. The CDR3 region is CASSPAGQGVQETQYF. The CDR3 nucleotides are TGTGCCAGCAGCCCCGCCGGGCAGGGCGTACAAGAGACCCAGTACTTC.